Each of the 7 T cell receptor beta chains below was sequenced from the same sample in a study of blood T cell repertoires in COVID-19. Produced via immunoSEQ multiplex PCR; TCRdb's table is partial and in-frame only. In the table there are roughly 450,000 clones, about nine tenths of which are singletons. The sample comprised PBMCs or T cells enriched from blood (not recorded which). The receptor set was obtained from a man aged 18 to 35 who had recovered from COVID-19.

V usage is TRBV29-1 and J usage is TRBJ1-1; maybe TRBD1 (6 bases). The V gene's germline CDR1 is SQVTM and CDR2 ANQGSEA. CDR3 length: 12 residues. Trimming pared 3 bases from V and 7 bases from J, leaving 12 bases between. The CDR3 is CSVDTGWDEAFF. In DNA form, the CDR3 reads TGCAGCGTTGACACAGGGTGGGATGAAGCTTTCTTT.

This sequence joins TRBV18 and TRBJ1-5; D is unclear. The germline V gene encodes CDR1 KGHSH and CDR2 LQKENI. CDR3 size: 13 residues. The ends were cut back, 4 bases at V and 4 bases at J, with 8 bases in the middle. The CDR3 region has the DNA TGTGCCAGCTCACTTGACGGGAATCAGCCCCAGCATTTT. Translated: CASSLDGNQPQHF.

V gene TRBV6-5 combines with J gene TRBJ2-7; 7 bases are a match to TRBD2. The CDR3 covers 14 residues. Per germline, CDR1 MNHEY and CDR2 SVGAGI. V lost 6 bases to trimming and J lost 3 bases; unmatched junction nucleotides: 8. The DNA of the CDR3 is TGTGCCAGCAGCCGGGGGGTGAACCTCTACGAGCAGTACTTC. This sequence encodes CASSRGVNLYEQYF.

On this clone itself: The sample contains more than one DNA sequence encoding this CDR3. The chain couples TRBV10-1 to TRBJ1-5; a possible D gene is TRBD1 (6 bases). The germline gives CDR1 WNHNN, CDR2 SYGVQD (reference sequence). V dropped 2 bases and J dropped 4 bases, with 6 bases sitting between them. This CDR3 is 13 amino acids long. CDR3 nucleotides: TGCGCCAGCAGTGAGACAGGGAATCAGCCCCAGCATTTT. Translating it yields CASSETGNQPQHF.

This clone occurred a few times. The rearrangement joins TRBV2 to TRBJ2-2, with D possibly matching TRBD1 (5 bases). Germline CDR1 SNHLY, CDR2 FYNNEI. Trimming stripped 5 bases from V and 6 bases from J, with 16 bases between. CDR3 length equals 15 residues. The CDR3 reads CASSLQARVAGELFF. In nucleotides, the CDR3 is TGTGCCAGCAGTTTACAGGCTCGGGTGGCCGGGGAGCTGTTTTTT. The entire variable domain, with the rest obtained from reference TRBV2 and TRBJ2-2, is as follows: EPEVTQTPSHQVTQMGQEVILRCVPISNHLYFYWYRQILGQKVEFLVSFYNNEISEKSEIFDDQFSVERPDGSNFTLKIRSTKLEDSAMYFCASSLQARVAGELFFGEGSRLTVL.

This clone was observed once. The CDR3 DNA reads TGCAGCGTTGTTGGAGGAGGTGAGACCCAGTACTTC. Protein: CSVVGGGETQYF. The rearrangement uses TRBV29-1 and TRBJ2-5; D is perhaps TRBD2 (5 bases). The germline CDR1 and CDR2 sequences are SQVTM and ANQGSEA. V was shortened by 4 bases and J by 5 bases, with 11 bases between the two germline ends. This CDR3 is built from 12 residues.

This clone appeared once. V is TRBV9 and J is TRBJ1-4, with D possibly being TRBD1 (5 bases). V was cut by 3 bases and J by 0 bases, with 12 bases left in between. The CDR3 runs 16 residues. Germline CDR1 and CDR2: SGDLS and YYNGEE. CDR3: CASSGSPTATNEKLFF. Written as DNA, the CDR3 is TGTGCCAGCAGCGGGTCCCCGACAGCAACTAATGAAAAACTGTTTTTT.